This T cell receptor (beta chain) was identified during a study of siplizumab effects on memory and regulatory T cells (dated by TCRdb to about 2019). With regard to the full study: The study examined how the anti-CD2 antibody siplizumab affects alloreactive T-cell subsets in allogeneic mixed lymphocyte reactions built from human PBMCs.

Sorted unstimulated T cells and proliferating T cells recovered from mixed lymphocyte reactions underwent TCRbeta CDR3 sequencing. Fresh whole blood from ten HLA-typed healthy donors served as the source for isolating PBMCs. The CDR3 sequence holds 17 residues, the cysteine and phenylalanine included. The entry retains the CDR3 DNA only, 51 bases that are in frame from base 1. The germline V gene yields SGHTS for CDR1 and YDEGEE for CDR2. Clipping removes 4 bases from V and 5 bases from J, with 16 as the unmatched junction base count. The library was made by the immunoSEQ multiplex PCR assay. Each sample had 10^5 or so TCR templates assayed by the deep sequencing platform. Genomic DNA extracted from sorted T cells was the material used for TCRbeta CDR3 sequencing. Concerning the study's data processing: Clonal analysis of TCRbeta CDR3 data was done in the R programming language. Alloreactive CD4+ and CD8+ clones were identified by comparing unstimulated samples to CFSE-low samples taken after the reaction. Alloreactive CD4+ clones were assigned to regulatory or non-regulatory origin by matching sequences to sorted unstimulated Treg and non-Treg repertoires. TCRdb limited this immuneACCESS table to in-frame rearrangements with V and J called. A share of clones is missing; checked studies link under half to unresolved V genes, and the rest is unexplained. V and J calls and clone size are given by that table; D and trimming were obtained from the DNA. In all, the sample holds some 96,000 clones, and 91% of those were seen once. The ten biggest clones cover under 0.15% of the sample.

As to this clone: Its specific antigen is unknown. Base-call qualities are not available, and no considerably larger clone is one nucleotide away.

Paper-wide results and their limitations: Because sequences below about 10^-5 frequency were poorly captured, only a minor fraction of alloreactive clones could be mapped to unstimulated subsets. Siplizumab significantly reduced the cumulative frequency of alloreactive sequences traceable to unstimulated CD4+ memory T cells. Unstimulated naive T cells appeared more diverse than memory T cells, and naive cells seemed to contribute substantially to the alloresponse. Among mappable alloreactive CD4+ clones, the Treg-derived fraction averaged approximately 72% with siplizumab versus roughly 30% in control reactions. For roughly 80-96% of proliferating CD4+ or CD8+ clones, no naive or memory phenotype could be assigned. No functional confirmation was obtained for the suppressive function of proliferating Tregs from siplizumab cultures.

The TCR originated in a human donor in good health. The sequencing input was CD4+ T cells sorted from blood. This chain joins TRBV5-8 to TRBJ2-3; 7 bases in between match TRBD1. The DNA is TGTGCCAGCAGCCCTTCCCGGGCAGGCCACAGGGGAGATACGCAGTATTTT. Translated, it reads CASSPSRAGHRGDTQYF.